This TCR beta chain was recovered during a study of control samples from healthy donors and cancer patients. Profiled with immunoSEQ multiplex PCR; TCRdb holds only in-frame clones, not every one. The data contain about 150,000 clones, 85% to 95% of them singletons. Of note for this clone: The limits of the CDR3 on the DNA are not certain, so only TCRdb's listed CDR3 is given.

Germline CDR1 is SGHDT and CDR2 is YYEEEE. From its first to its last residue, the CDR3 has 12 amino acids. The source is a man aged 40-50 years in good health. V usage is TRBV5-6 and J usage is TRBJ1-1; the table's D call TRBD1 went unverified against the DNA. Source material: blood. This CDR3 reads CASSVGQGIPFF.